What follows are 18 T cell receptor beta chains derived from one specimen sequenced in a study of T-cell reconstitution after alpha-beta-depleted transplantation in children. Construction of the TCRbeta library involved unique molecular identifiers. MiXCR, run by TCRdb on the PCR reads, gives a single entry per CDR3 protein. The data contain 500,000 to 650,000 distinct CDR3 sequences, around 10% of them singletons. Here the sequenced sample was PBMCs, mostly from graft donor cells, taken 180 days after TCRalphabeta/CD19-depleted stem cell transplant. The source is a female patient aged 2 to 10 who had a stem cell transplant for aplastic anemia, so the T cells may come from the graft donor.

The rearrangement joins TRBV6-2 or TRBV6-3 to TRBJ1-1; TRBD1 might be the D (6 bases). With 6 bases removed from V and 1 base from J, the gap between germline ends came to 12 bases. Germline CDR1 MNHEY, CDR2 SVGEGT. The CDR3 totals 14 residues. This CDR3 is CASRPRGANTEAFF. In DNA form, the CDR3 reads TGTGCCAGCAGGCCTCGGGGGGCGAACACTGAAGCTTTCTTT.

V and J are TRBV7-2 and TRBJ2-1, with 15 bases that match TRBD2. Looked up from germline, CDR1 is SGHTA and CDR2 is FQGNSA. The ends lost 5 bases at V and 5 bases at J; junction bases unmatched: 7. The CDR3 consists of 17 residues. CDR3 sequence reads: CASSARTSGRANNEQFF. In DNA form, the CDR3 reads TGTGCCAGCAGCGCGAGGACTAGCGGGAGGGCCAACAATGAGCAGTTCTTC.

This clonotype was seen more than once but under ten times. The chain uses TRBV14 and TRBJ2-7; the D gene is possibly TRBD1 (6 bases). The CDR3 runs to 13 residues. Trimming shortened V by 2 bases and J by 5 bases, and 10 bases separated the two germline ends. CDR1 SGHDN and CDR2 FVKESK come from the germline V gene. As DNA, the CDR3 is TGTGCCAGCAGCCAATACAGGGTCCACGAGCAGTACTTC. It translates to CASSQYRVHEQYF.

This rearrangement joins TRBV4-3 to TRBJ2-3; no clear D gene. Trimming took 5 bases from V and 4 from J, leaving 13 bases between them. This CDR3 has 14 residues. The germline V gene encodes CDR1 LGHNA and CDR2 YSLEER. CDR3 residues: CASSALAEADTQYF. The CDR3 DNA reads TGCGCCAGCAGCGCGCTGGCCGAGGCAGATACGCAGTATTTT.

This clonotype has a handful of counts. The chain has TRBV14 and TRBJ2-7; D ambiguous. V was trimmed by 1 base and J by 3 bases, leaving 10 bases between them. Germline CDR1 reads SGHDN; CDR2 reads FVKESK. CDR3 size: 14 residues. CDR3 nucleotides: TGTGCCAGCAGCCAAGGAGGAGTTTTCTACGAGCAGTACGTC. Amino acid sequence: CASSQGGVFYEQYV.

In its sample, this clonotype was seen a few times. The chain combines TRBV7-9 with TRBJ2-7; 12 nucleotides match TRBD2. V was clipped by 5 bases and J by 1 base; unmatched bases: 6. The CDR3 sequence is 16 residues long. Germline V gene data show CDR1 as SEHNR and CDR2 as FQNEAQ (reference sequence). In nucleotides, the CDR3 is TGTGCCAGCAGCCCCCAGACTAGCGGGAGTTCCTACGAGCAGTACGTC. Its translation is CASSPQTSGSSYEQYV.

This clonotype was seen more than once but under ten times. CDR3 DNA sequence: TGCAGTGCTAGAAAAGGGGTCGGGGACGGGGAGCTGTTTTTT. Protein product: CSARKGVGDGELFF. The rearrangement uses TRBV20-1 and TRBJ2-2, with D perhaps assigned TRBD1 or TRBD2 (5 bases each). Germline-derived CDR1 and CDR2 are DFQATT and SNEGSKA (reference sequence). The CDR3 runs 14 residues. Trimming stripped 2 bases from V and 7 bases from J, with 14 bases between.

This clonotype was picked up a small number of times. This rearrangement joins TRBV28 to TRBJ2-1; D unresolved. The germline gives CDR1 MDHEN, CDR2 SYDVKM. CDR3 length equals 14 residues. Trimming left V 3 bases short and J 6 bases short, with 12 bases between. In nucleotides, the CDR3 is TGTGCCAGCAGTTTTCACCCGGTAGGCAATGAGCAGTTCTTC. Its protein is CASSFHPVGNEQFF.

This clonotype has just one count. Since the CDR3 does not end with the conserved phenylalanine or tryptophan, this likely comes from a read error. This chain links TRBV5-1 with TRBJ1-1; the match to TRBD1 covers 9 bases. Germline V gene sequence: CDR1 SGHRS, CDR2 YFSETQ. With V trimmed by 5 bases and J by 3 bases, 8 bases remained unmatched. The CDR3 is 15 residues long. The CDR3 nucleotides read TGCGCCAGCAGACAGGGGGCCTCGGTGGACACTGAAGCTTTCTTG. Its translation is CASRQGASVDTEAFL.

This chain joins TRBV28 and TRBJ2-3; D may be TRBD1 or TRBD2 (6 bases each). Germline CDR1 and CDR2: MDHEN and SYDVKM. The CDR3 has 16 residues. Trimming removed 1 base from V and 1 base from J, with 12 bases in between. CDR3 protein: CASSLLGGEGTDTQYF. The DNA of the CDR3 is TGTGCCAGCAGTTTATTGGGGGGCGAGGGCACAGATACGCAGTATTTT.

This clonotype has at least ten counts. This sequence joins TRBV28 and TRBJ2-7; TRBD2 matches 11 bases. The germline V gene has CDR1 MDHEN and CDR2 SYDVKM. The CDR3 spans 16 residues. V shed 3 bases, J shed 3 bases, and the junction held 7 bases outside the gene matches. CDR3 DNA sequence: TGTGCCAGCAGTTTGTCTAGCGGGAGGTCTCACTACGAGCAGTACTTC. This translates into CASSLSSGRSHYEQYF. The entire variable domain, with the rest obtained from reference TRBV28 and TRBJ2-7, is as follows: DVKVTQSSRYLVKRTGEKVFLECVQDMDHENMFWYRQDPGLGLRLIYFSYDVKMKEKGDIPEGYSVSREKKERFSLILESASTNQTSMYLCASSLSSGRSHYEQYFGPGTRLTVT.

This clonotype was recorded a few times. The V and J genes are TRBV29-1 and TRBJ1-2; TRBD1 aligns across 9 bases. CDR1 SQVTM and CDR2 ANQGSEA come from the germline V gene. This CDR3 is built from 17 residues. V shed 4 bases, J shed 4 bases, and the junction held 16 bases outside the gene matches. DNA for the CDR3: TGCAGCGTTGGTCTTGCCAACCTGGGACAGGGACTCTATGGCTACACCTTC. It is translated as CSVGLANLGQGLYGYTF.

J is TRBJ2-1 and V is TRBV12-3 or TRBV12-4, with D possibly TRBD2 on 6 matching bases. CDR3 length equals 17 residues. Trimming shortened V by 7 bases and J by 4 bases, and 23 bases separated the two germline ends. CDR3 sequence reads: CASTTTWRGPVYNEQFF. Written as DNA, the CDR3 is TGTGCCAGCACCACAACCTGGAGGGGTCCCGTTTACAATGAGCAGTTCTTC.

CDR3 DNA: TGCACCGCCATGGACAGAAAGAACACGGCTGCGCAGTATTTT. It encodes CTAMDRKNTAAQYF. The J gene is TRBJ2-3, the V gene TRBV20-1; the D gene is possibly TRBD1 (6 bases). Per germline, CDR1 DFQATT and CDR2 SNEGSKA (reference sequence). The CDR3 extends over 14 amino acids.

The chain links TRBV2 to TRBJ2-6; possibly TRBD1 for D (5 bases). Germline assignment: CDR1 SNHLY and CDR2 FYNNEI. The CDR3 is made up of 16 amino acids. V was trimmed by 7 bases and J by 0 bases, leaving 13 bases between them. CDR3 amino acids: CASNKDILSGANVLTF. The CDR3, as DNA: TGTGCCAGCAACAAGGACATTCTCTCTGGGGCCAACGTCCTGACTTTC.

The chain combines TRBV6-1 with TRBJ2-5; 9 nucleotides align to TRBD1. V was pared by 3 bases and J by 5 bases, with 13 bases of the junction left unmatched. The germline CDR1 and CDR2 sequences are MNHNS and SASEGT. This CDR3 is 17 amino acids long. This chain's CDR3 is CASSDPGTGLRRETQYF. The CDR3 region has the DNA TGTGCCAGCAGTGACCCTGGGACAGGGTTACGTCGGGAGACCCAGTACTTC.

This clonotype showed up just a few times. This chain's CDR3 is CASSLYPDSNYGYTF. CDR3 sequence (DNA): TGTGCCAGCAGTTTATACCCGGACAGTAACTATGGCTACACCTTC. V is TRBV28 and J is TRBJ1-2; maybe TRBD1 (6 bases). Germline lookup yields CDR1 MDHEN and CDR2 SYDVKM. The CDR3 is 15 residues long. V lost 1 base and J 1 base, leaving 10 bases between the germline ends.

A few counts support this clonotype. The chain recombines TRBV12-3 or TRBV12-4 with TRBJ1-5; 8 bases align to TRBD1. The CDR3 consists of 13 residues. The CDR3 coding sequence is TGTGCAGTGGGACAGGAGATCCATCAGCCCCAGCATTTT. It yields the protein CAVGQEIHQPQHF.